This T cell receptor beta chain came from a study of blood T cell repertoires in COVID-19 (dated by TCRdb to about 2020). Regarding the research as a whole: Samples covering the acute and convalescent phases of COVID-19 were provided by collaborators in the United States, Italy and Spain. The prospective study material was composed of cDNA or gDNA derived from T cells, B-cell-depleted T cells, or PBMCs. Subjects who had been exposed to COVID-19, were actively infected with it, or had recovered from it provided the deeply sampled blood TCRbeta repertoires that made up the dataset. HLA class I and class II types, where available, came from metadata supplied by the sample provider rather than from assay-based typing. The repertoires were released in a freely available public database meant as a resource for research on the immune response to SARS-CoV-2. Samples were obtained from the ongoing ImmuneRACE study (first 160 participants) and from 1,254 subjects provided by 6 global collaborators. A de-identified subject ID, COVID-19 status, age in years and sex were almost always included in the sample metadata. Results the study describes overall, beyond this receptor: Clinical and demographic metadata were provided uncurated, with the amount varying by source and participant.

V and J are trimmed by 0 bases and 7 bases, and the gene matches miss 12 bases of the junction. Inclusive of the bounding cysteine and phenylalanine, the CDR3 is 16 residues long. Left in the record is the CDR3 DNA by itself, 48 bases read in frame from the first base. CDR1 and CDR2 are read off the germline V gene as MGHRA and YSYEKL. Collaborating institutions collected whole blood in K2EDTA tubes following their own protocols. For TCRbeta analysis, collaborators shipped samples as frozen whole blood, isolated PBMCs, or DNA extracted from either of those sample types. With regard to this clone: What antigen it recognizes has not been identified. No quality values exist for individual bases; no much larger clone is one base distant.

The immunoSEQ Assay, a bias-controlled multiplex PCR, was used to amplify TCRbeta CDR3 regions from genomic DNA. The original methods were these. The number of nucleated cells in each sample was estimated by amplification of reference gene primers within the assay. To quantify the absolute abundance of each unique TCRbeta CDR3 rearrangement, sequence reads were collapsed and filtered. For each sample, productive Simpson clonality was calculated as the square root of Simpson's diversity index over productive rearrangements. Here the immuneACCESS table is served through TCRdb, limited to in-frame sequences with V and J called. Missing clones are a known gap in these copies; in checked studies unresolved V genes cover under half, and the rest lacks a known reason. V, J and clone size are taken as reported in that table, and D and trimming were inferred from the DNA itself. The sample table contains around 30,000 clones; only one count was recorded for 65% to 90% of them. The top ten clonotypes cover 10% to 15% of the sample.

The origin of this receptor is a human donor in a cohort sampled during active COVID-19. Sequenced material: peripheral blood. Here the chain combines TRBV4-1 and TRBJ2-7; 7 bases in between match TRBD1. The DNA sequence is as follows: TGCGCCAGCAGCCAAGATCCTTGGACAGGCGATCGGGAGCAGTACTTC. Translation gives CASSQDPWTGDREQYF.